The 21 T cell receptor beta chains below come from one sample, sequenced in a study of shared clonotypes between healthy human individuals. Libraries were prepared by immunoSEQ multiplex PCR; TCRdb keeps only in-frame clonotypes and omits some of them. The sample shows approximately 1.4 million clones, 98% of them seen only once. Material for sequencing was naive CD4+ T cells sorted from blood. Subset reported: CD45RA+ positively selected. These TCRs come from a man between 25 and 39 years old in good health.

The V and J genes are TRBV7-8 and TRBJ2-7; D is uncertain. Trimming took 1 base from V and 4 from J, leaving 17 bases between them. CDR3 length: 16 residues. Germline V gene data show CDR1 as SGHVS and CDR2 as FQNEAQ. CDR3 sequence (DNA): TGTGCCAGCAGCTTAGTCTCGGGCAGTCGCACGTACGAGCAGTACTTC. Protein product: CASSLVSGSRTYEQYF.

The chain joins TRBV28 to TRBJ2-1, with D maybe TRBD2 (5 bases). The CDR3 loop spans 13 amino acids. With 9 bases removed from V and 0 bases from J, the gap between germline ends came to 9 bases. The germline CDR1 and CDR2 sequences are MDHEN and SYDVKM. The CDR3 spells CASSGVSYNEQFF. CDR3 in DNA: TGTGCCAGTTCCGGGGTCTCCTACAATGAGCAGTTCTTC.

The CDR3 reads CASTRWAGGILTNEKLFF. CDR3 in DNA: TGTGCCAGCACCCGCTGGGCAGGGGGAATCTTAACTAATGAAAAACTGTTTTTT. The V call is TRBV7-9, the J call TRBJ1-4; 7 nucleotides line up with TRBD1. In germline, CDR1 is SEHNR, CDR2 FQNEAQ (reference sequence). This CDR3 has 18 amino acids. J gave up 1 base and V 7 bases, and 15 bases lay outside the gene matches.

The chain has TRBV12-2 and TRBJ2-7. TRBV12-2 is recorded as a pseudogene. The CDR3 covers 15 residues. CDR3 region: CASPRLLRFSYEQYF. The CDR3 region has the DNA TGTGCAAGTCCCCGCCTTCTCCGTTTCTCCTACGAGCAGTACTTC.

This clone was seen just once. V usage is TRBV13 and J usage is TRBJ2-3; 11 bases are shared with TRBD2. CDR1 PRHDT and CDR2 FYEKMQ come from the germline V gene (reference sequence). J gave up 5 bases and V 2 bases, and 9 bases lay outside the gene matches. The CDR3 has 17 residues. The CDR3: CASSLRGLAGGGDTQYF. The CDR3, as DNA: TGTGCCAGCAGCTTACGCGGGCTAGCGGGAGGAGGAGATACGCAGTATTTT.

The CDR3 loop is CASSFRGTGVIEQYF. CDR3 sequence (DNA): TGTGCCAGCAGCTTTCGTGGGACAGGGGTAATCGAGCAGTACTTC. The V gene is TRBV7-9, the J gene TRBJ2-7, with 10 nucleotides matching TRBD1. Per the germline V gene, CDR1 is SEHNR and CDR2 is FQNEAQ (reference sequence). The CDR3 extends over 15 amino acids. V trimming: 3 bases; J trimming: 6 bases; junction bases outside the gene matches: 8.

This rearrangement joins TRBV7-9 to TRBJ1-3; no reliable D call. Germline loops: CDR1 SEHNR, CDR2 FQNEAQ (reference sequence). This CDR3 comprises 15 residues. The V end lost 2 bases, the J end lost 3 bases, and 11 bases lay between the germline ends. The CDR3 is CASSLQGSLGNTIYF. The CDR3 DNA sequence: TGTGCCAGCAGCTTACAAGGGAGTCTTGGAAACACCATATATTTT.

The chain is built from TRBV7-2 and TRBJ1-5; 9 bases agree with TRBD1. Germline CDR1 and CDR2: SGHTA and FQGNSA. J lost 7 bases, V lost 1 base, and 8 bases had no gene match. This CDR3 comprises 16 residues. The CDR3 loop is CASSLEGQGFLQPQHF. DNA of the CDR3: TGTGCCAGCAGCTTAGAAGGACAGGGGTTTTTGCAGCCCCAGCATTTT.

The chain is built from TRBV12-2 and TRBJ2-3. TRBV12-2 has pseudogene status. CDR3 length: 16 amino acids. DNA for the CDR3: TGTGCAAGTCGCCCCGTGGACGGCTGCGGTACAGATACGCAGTATTTT. Translation: CASRPVDGCGTDTQYF.

This sequence joins TRBV29-1 and TRBJ2-1; tentatively, D is TRBD2 (6 bases). CDR3 length equals 15 residues. Germline-derived CDR1 and CDR2 are SQVTM and ANQGSEA. The V end was cut by 3 bases, the J end by 0 bases, with 12 bases between. CDR3 DNA: TGCAGCGTTGAGGGGACTTTCAGCTCCTACAATGAGCAGTTCTTC. It specifies CSVEGTFSSYNEQFF.

This chain uses TRBV2 with TRBJ2-3; the match to TRBD2 covers 11 bases. The CDR3 length is 17 residues. The V gene's germline CDR1 is SNHLY and CDR2 FYNNEI. V dropped 9 bases and J dropped 0; count of bases not matched to a gene: 11. The CDR3 region has the DNA TGTGCCAGACCTTTAGCGGGAGGGTCCTTTAGCACAGATACGCAGTATTTT. It is translated as CARPLAGGSFSTDTQYF.

CDR3 sequence (DNA): TGTGCCAGCAGTCGAGGCGGGAACTATGGCTACACCTTC. This codes for CASSRGGNYGYTF. This chain uses TRBV28 with TRBJ1-2, with D unclear. This CDR3 has 13 residues. Germline CDR1 reads MDHEN; CDR2 reads SYDVKM. V was clipped by 5 bases and J by 2 bases, with 9 bases between them.

The chain joins TRBV19 to TRBJ1-2, with 9 bases lining up with TRBD1. The CDR3 runs 14 residues. Germline V lookup: CDR1 LNHDA, CDR2 SQIVND (reference sequence). The J segment lost 1 base and the V segment lost 6 bases, leaving 3 bases of the junction unmatched. CDR3 protein: CASSRDRVNYGYTF. Written as DNA, the CDR3 is TGTGCCAGTAGCCGGGACAGGGTTAACTATGGCTACACCTTC. Combining the CDR3 with reference TRBV19 and TRBJ1-2 gives the whole variable domain DGGITQSPKYLFRKEGQNVTLSCEQNLNHDAMYWYRQDPGQGLRLIYYSQIVNDFQKGDIAEGYSVSREKKESFPLTVTSAQKNPTAFYLCASSRDRVNYGYTFGSGTRLTVV.

The chain combines TRBV9 with TRBJ2-3; TRBD1 is a possible D gene (6 bases). Trimming cost V 3 bases and J 4 bases, with 9 bases left between them. Germline CDR1 and CDR2: SGDLS and YYNGEE. This CDR3 spans 13 amino acids. The DNA for the CDR3 is TGTGCCAGCAGCGCCGGGACACCAGATACGCAGTATTTT. Its translation: CASSAGTPDTQYF.

This chain uses TRBV19 with TRBJ2-3, with TRBD1 matching 10 bases. The CDR3 length is 18 residues. The germline gives CDR1 LNHDA, CDR2 SQIVND (reference sequence). J lost 4 bases, V lost 5 bases, and 15 bases had no gene match. The CDR3 sequence: CASSSGTGELPRADTQYF. The CDR3 DNA is TGTGCCAGTAGTTCCGGGACAGGGGAATTACCGAGGGCAGATACGCAGTATTTT. The full variable domain, completed using reference TRBV19 and TRBJ2-3, is DGGITQSPKYLFRKEGQNVTLSCEQNLNHDAMYWYRQDPGQGLRLIYYSQIVNDFQKGDIAEGYSVSREKKESFPLTVTSAQKNPTAFYLCASSSGTGELPRADTQYFGPGTRLTVL.

The genes are TRBV27 and TRBJ1-4; the D gene is possibly TRBD1 (5 bases). Trimming left V 5 bases short and J 4 bases short, with 14 bases between. There are 15 residues in the CDR3. Looked up from germline, CDR1 is MNHEY and CDR2 is SMNVEV (reference sequence). The CDR3 bases are TGTGCCAGCAGTACTCCCCGGGACGGTAATGAAAAACTGTTTTTT. It is translated as CASSTPRDGNEKLFF.

This sequence joins TRBV7-9 and TRBJ1-5; 9 nucleotides align to TRBD1. The V and J ends lost 1 base and 7 bases, in that order; junction bases with no gene match: 8. Germline V lookup: CDR1 SEHNR, CDR2 FQNEAQ (reference sequence). The CDR3 length is 16 residues. The CDR3 nucleotides read TGTGCCAGCAGCTTAGGGACCGGGACAGGGATCCAGCCCCAGCATTTT. This gives the protein CASSLGTGTGIQPQHF.

The chain carries TRBV5-1 and TRBJ2-5; the D is unclear. The CDR3 extends over 12 amino acids. CDR1 and CDR2 (germline): SGHRS, YFSETQ. Trimming shortened V by 1 base and J by 3 bases, and 4 bases separated the two germline ends. This chain's CDR3 is CASSLWEETQYF. Here the CDR3 DNA reads TGCGCCAGCAGCTTGTGGGAAGAGACCCAGTACTTC.

The chain recombines TRBV18 with TRBJ2-3, with 8 bases identical to TRBD2. With V trimmed by 5 bases and J by 1 base, 8 bases remained unmatched. The germline V gene has CDR1 KGHSH and CDR2 LQKENI. The CDR3 loop spans 16 amino acids. CDR3 protein: CASSTRAGAGTDTQYF. The CDR3 region has the DNA TGTGCCAGCTCAACCAGAGCGGGAGCCGGCACAGATACGCAGTATTTT. Using reference TRBV18 and TRBJ2-3 for the parts outside the CDR3, the full variable domain is NAGVMQNPRHLVRRRGQEARLRCSPMKGHSHVYWYRQLPEEGLKFMVYLQKENIIDESGMPKERFSAEFPKEGPSILRIQQVVRGDSAAYFCASSTRAGAGTDTQYFGPGTRLTVL.

Comments on this clone: This CDR3 is also generated by other DNA sequences in the sample. The chain recombines TRBV19 with TRBJ2-3; tentative D call: TRBD1 (5 bases). In germline, CDR1 is LNHDA, CDR2 SQIVND (reference sequence). V was pared by 3 bases and J by 0 bases, with 7 bases between. This CDR3 has 14 residues. The CDR3 loop is CASSMTASTDTQYF. For the CDR3, the DNA is TGTGCCAGTAGTATGACAGCCAGCACAGATACGCAGTATTTT.

This chain links TRBV7-9 with TRBJ2-1, with TRBD1 matching 9 bases. Germline values: CDR1 SEHNR, CDR2 FQNEAQ (reference sequence). This CDR3 region has 13 residues. The J segment lost 8 bases and the V segment lost 5 bases, leaving 4 bases of the junction unmatched. The DNA for the CDR3 is TGTGCCAGCAGCCGAAGGACAGGGGATGAGCAGTTCTTC. Protein: CASSRRTGDEQFF.